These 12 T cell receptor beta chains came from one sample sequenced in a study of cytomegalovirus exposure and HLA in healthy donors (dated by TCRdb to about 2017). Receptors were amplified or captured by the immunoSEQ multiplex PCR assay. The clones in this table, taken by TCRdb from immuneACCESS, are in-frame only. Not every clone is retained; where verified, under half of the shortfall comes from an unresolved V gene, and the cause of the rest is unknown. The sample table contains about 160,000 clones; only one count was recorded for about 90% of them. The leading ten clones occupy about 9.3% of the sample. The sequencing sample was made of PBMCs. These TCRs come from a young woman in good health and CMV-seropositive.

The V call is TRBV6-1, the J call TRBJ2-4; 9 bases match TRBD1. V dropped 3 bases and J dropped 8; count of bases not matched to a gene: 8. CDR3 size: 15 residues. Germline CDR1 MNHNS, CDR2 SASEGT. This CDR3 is CASSDGLQGAYIQYF. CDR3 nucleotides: TGTGCCAGCAGTGACGGGTTACAGGGGGCGTACATTCAGTACTTC.

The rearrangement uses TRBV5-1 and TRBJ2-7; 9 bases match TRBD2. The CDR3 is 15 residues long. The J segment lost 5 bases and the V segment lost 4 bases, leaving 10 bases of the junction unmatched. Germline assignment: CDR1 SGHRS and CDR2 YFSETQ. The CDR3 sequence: CASSPLAGVVHEQYF. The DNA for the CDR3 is TGCGCCAGCAGCCCATTAGCGGGAGTCGTGCACGAGCAGTACTTC.

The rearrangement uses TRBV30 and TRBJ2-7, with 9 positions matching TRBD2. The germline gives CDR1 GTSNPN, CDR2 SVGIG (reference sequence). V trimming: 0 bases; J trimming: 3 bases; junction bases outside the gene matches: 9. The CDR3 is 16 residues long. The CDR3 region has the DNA TGTGCCTGGAGTGTATTGAGTAGCGGGAGATTCTACGAGCAGTACTTC. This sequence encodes CAWSVLSSGRFYEQYF.

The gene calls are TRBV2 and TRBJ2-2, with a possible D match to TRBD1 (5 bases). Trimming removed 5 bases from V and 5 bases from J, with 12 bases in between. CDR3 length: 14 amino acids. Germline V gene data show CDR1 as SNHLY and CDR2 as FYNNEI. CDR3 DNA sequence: TGTGCCAGCAGTTTAGGGGTCAGGACCGGGGAGCTGTTTTTT. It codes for CASSLGVRTGELFF.

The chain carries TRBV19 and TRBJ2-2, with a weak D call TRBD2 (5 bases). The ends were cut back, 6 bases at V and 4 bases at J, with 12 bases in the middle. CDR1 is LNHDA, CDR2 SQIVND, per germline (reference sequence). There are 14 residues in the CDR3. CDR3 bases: TGTGCCAGTAGCAGTACTAGTTCCACCGGGGAGCTGTTTTTT. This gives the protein CASSSTSSTGELFF.

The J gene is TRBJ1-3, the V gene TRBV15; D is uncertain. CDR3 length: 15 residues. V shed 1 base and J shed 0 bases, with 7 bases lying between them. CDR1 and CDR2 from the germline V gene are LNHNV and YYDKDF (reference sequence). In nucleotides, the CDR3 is TGTGCCACCAGCAGAGGTGTTATCTCTGGAAACACCATATATTTT. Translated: CATSRGVISGNTIYF.

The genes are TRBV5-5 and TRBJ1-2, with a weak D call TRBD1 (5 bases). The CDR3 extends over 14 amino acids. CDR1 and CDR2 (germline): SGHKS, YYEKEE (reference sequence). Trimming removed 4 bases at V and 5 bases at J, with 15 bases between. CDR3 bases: TGTGCCAGCAGCCCCTCTCGGGGGTTTTATGGCTACACCTTC. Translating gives CASSPSRGFYGYTF.

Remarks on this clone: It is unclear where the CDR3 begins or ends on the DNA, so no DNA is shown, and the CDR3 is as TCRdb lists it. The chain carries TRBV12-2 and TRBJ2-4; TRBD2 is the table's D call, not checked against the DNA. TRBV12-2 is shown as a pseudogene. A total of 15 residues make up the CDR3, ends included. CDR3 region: CASRFGGGAKNIQYF.

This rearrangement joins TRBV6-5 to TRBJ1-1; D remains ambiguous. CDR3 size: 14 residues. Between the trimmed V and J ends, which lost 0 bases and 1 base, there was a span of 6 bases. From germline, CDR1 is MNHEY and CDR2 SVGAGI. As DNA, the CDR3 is TGTGCCAGCAGTTACTCGATGGCGAACACTGAAGCTTTCTTT. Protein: CASSYSMANTEAFF.

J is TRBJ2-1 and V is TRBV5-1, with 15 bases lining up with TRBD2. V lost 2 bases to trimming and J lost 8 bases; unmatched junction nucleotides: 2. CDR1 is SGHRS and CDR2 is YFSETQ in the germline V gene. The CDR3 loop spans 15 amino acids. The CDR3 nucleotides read TGCGCCAGCAGCTTAGGACTAGCGGGAGGGGATGAGCAGTTCTTC. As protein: CASSLGLAGGDEQFF. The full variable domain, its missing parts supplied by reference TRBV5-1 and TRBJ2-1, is KAGVTQTPRYLIKTRGQQVTLSCSPISGHRSVSWYQQTPGQGLQFLFEYFSETQRNKGNFPGRFSGRQFSNSRSEMNVSTLELGDSALYLCASSLGLAGGDEQFFGPGTRLTVL.

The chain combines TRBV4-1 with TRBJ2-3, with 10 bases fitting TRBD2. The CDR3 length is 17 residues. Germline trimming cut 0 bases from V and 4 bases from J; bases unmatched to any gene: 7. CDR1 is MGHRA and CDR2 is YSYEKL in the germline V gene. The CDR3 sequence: CASSQDGAGGPADTQYF. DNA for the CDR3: TGCGCCAGCAGCCAAGATGGAGCGGGAGGGCCCGCAGATACGCAGTATTTT.

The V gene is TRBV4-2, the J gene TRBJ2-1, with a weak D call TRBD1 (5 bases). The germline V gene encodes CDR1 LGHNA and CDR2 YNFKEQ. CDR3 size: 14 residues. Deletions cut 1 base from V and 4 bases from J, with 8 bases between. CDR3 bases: TGTGCCAGCAGCCAAGTAGGGGCGTACAATGAGCAGTTCTTC. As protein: CASSQVGAYNEQFF.